Below are 16 T cell receptor beta chains sequenced from a single sample in a study of blood T cell repertoires in COVID-19. The table came from immunoSEQ multiplex PCR; TCRdb's copy has only in-frame clones and leaves some out. In the table there are some 380,000 clones, about 89% of which are singletons. Sequencing used PBMCs or T cells enriched from blood (not recorded which). The receptors derive from a young man who had recovered from COVID-19.

This rearrangement joins TRBV7-9 to TRBJ2-7; D perhaps matches TRBD1 (6 bases). The CDR3 covers 14 residues. Trimming took 6 bases from V and 5 from J, leaving 17 bases between them. Germline values: CDR1 SEHNR, CDR2 FQNEAQ (reference sequence). The CDR3 loop is CASRRDMGNHEQYF. The DNA of the CDR3 is TGTGCCAGCAGACGGGACATGGGAAACCACGAGCAGTACTTC.

This clone came up a few times. The chain couples TRBV21-1 to TRBJ1-5; TRBD1, the table's D call, was not compared with the DNA. TRBV21-1 is a documented pseudogene. The CDR3 runs 16 residues. CDR3 region: CASSTHRGESNQPQHF. The CDR3 DNA is TGTGCCAGCAGCACTCACAGGGGAGAAAGCAATCAGCCCCAGCATTTT.

This clone was counted only a few times. The gene calls are TRBV7-2 and TRBJ1-2; TRBD1 is a possible D gene (6 bases). The germline gives CDR1 SGHTA, CDR2 FQGNSA. The CDR3 length is 14 residues. Trimming took 3 bases from V and 1 from J, leaving 9 bases between them. CDR3: CASSLDRLNYGYTF. In DNA form, the CDR3 reads TGTGCCAGCAGCTTGGACAGACTTAACTATGGCTACACCTTC.

The table lists this clone with a count of one. The chain employs TRBV4-1 and TRBJ2-6, with no clear D. V lost 2 bases and J 0 bases, leaving 8 bases between the germline ends. Per germline, CDR1 MGHRA and CDR2 YSYEKL. This CDR3 is built from 16 residues. The CDR3 reads CASSQNSGSGANVLTF. CDR3 nucleotide sequence: TGCGCCAGCAGCCAAAATAGTGGCTCTGGGGCCAACGTCCTGACTTTC.

The genes are TRBV5-1 and TRBJ1-2, with 8 positions matching TRBD1. V gave up 6 bases and J gave up 8 bases; unmatched junction bases: 21. Per germline, CDR1 SGHRS and CDR2 YFSETQ. The CDR3 extends over 17 amino acids. The CDR3 DNA reads as TGCGCCAGCAAAATTGATCTACGGACAGGGCCAACCGCGGGCTACACCTTC. Translated, it gives CASKIDLRTGPTAGYTF.

The chain carries TRBV6-2 or TRBV6-3 and TRBJ1-1; D is ambiguous. The V end was cut by 2 bases, the J end by 5 bases, with 12 bases between. The CDR3 extends over 14 amino acids. From germline, CDR1 is MNHEY and CDR2 SVGEGT. The DNA of the CDR3 is TGTGCCAGCAGTTACGAGGGTAGTGTGACTGAAGCTTTCTTT. Translated: CASSYEGSVTEAFF.

The V and J genes are TRBV25-1 and TRBJ1-6; 9 positions match TRBD1. This CDR3 region has 16 residues. V gave up 3 bases and J gave up 8 bases; unmatched junction bases: 8. Germline lookup yields CDR1 MGHDK and CDR2 SYGVNS. CDR3: CASSDPRQGGDSPLHF. Written as DNA, the CDR3 is TGTGCCAGCAGTGATCCCCGACAGGGGGGCGATTCACCCCTCCACTTT.

V and J are TRBV12-3 or TRBV12-4 and TRBJ1-1; D unresolved. CDR3 length equals 12 residues. Trimming left V 2 bases short and J 3 bases short, with 4 bases between. The CDR3 nucleotides are TGTGCCAGCAGTTTACAGGACACTGAAGCTTTCTTT. Translation gives CASSLQDTEAFF.

The chain recombines TRBV15 with TRBJ1-3; a possible D gene is TRBD1 (5 bases). Trimming took 8 bases from V and 0 from J, leaving 17 bases between them. This CDR3 spans 16 amino acids. Germline CDR1 is LNHNV and CDR2 is YYDKDF (reference sequence). CDR3 DNA sequence: TGTGCCACCCAGGGTGCGACGCTCACCTCTGGAAACACCATATATTTT. The encoded protein is CATQGATLTSGNTIYF.

The chain recombines TRBV7-3 with TRBJ1-1, with a weak D call TRBD1 (5 bases). Trimming stripped 5 bases from V and 0 bases from J, with 13 bases between. Germline CDR1 is SGHTA and CDR2 is FQGTGA. CDR3 length: 15 amino acids. The chain's CDR3 is CASSPHQGMNTEAFF. The CDR3 DNA sequence: TGTGCCAGCAGCCCACACCAGGGAATGAACACTGAAGCTTTCTTT.

This chain links TRBV7-9 with TRBJ1-1; perhaps TRBD1 as D (6 bases). Trimming shortened V by 2 bases and J by 5 bases, and 9 bases separated the two germline ends. Per germline, CDR1 SEHNR and CDR2 FQNEAQ (reference sequence). CDR3 length: 13 amino acids. In DNA, the CDR3 is TGTGCCAGCAGCTTATCCAGGGGAACTGAAGCTTTCTTT. Protein product: CASSLSRGTEAFF. The full variable domain, in which reference TRBV7-9 and TRBJ1-1 provide the parts outside the CDR3, is DTGVSQNPRHKITKRGQNVTFRCDPISEHNRLYWYRQTLGQGPEFLTYFQNEAQLEKSRLLSDRFSAERPKGSFSTLEIQRTEQGDSAMYLCASSLSRGTEAFFGQGTRLTVV.

This chain connects TRBV19 to TRBJ2-7, with TRBD1 matching 7 bases. The germline V gene encodes CDR1 LNHDA and CDR2 SQIVND (reference sequence). V shed 5 bases, J shed 2 bases, and the junction held 9 bases outside the gene matches. The CDR3 has 15 residues. CDR3 nucleotide sequence: TGTGCCAGTAGTGAGGTTGGGGACAGCCCCTACGAGCAGTACTTC. It yields the protein CASSEVGDSPYEQYF.

Details on this clone: The sample contains more than one DNA sequence encoding this CDR3. The chain links TRBV7-9 to TRBJ2-7; possibly TRBD1 for D (6 bases). Deletions cut 1 base from V and 2 bases from J, with 12 bases between. From germline, CDR1 is SEHNR and CDR2 FQNEAQ (reference sequence). The CDR3 loop spans 15 amino acids. CDR3 loop: CASSLGGQGTYEQYF. The CDR3 bases are TGTGCCAGCAGCTTAGGGGGGCAGGGGACCTACGAGCAGTACTTC.

The genes are TRBV30 and TRBJ1-2; 10 bases map to TRBD1. The CDR3 extends over 12 amino acids. J lost 3 bases, V lost 7 bases, and 2 bases had no gene match. From germline, CDR1 is GTSNPN and CDR2 SVGIG (reference sequence). The CDR3 spells CASGTGDYGYTF. CDR3 DNA: TGTGCCTCCGGGACAGGGGACTATGGCTACACCTTC.

This rearrangement joins TRBV29-1 to TRBJ2-1; maybe TRBD1 (6 bases). V was cut by 7 bases and J by 7 bases, with 11 bases left in between. This CDR3 comprises 11 residues. From germline, CDR1 is SQVTM and CDR2 ANQGSEA. The CDR3 region has the DNA TGCAGCGGGACAGTTCCGAATGAGCAGTTCTTC. It specifies CSGTVPNEQFF.

This chain links TRBV6-6 with TRBJ1-6; D perhaps matches TRBD1 (6 bases). This CDR3 is 15 amino acids long. V was cut by 2 bases and J by 5 bases, with 10 bases left in between. CDR1 is MNHNY, CDR2 SVGAGI, per germline (reference sequence). In nucleotides, the CDR3 is TGTGCCAGCAGTTACCGGGACACCCATAATTCACCCCTCCACTTT. Its translation is CASSYRDTHNSPLHF.